A single sample gave rise to the 23 T cell receptor beta chains below, sequenced in a study of response to subunit inactivated influenza vaccine. TCRdb itself ran the RT-PCR reads through MiXCR, one entry per CDR3 protein. The sample includes under 950,000 distinct CDR3 sequences, about 20% of them seen just once. The sample consisted of PBMCs from blood, taken 5 days after vaccination. The receptors derive from a man aged 45-60 years who received an inactivated influenza vaccine.

V and J are TRBV9 and TRBJ1-4, with 7 bases aligning to TRBD1. In germline, CDR1 is SGDLS, CDR2 YYNGEE. Unmatched junction bases numbered 12, after V lost 3 bases and J lost 7 bases. This CDR3 contains 16 residues. The CDR3 sequence: CASSEYSGTVGEKLFF. Written as DNA, the CDR3 is TGTGCCAGCAGCGAGTATTCCGGGACAGTGGGTGAAAAACTGTTTTTT.

J is TRBJ2-1 and V is TRBV7-6, with TRBD2 identical over 8 bases. The CDR3 is made up of 15 amino acids. Germline V lookup: CDR1 SGHVS, CDR2 FNYEAQ. Trimming removed 5 bases from V and 4 bases from J; junction bases left unmatched: 7. This chain's CDR3 is CASSISGTMYNEQFF. DNA for the CDR3: TGTGCCAGCAGCATTAGCGGGACGATGTACAATGAGCAGTTCTTC.

This clonotype occurred many times. V and J are TRBV7-6 and TRBJ2-1, with 8 bases lining up with TRBD1. Germline V CDR1 and CDR2: SGHVS, FNYEAQ. Germline trimming cut 1 base from V and 2 bases from J; bases unmatched to any gene: 4. This CDR3 has 16 amino acids. CDR3 DNA: TGTGCCAGCAGCTTAGGGACAGGGTCTGCCTACAATGAGCAGTTCTTC. This translates into CASSLGTGSAYNEQFF.

The V and J genes are TRBV25-1 and TRBJ2-7, with D perhaps TRBD1 (6 bases). The CDR3 has 13 residues. Germline V gene data show CDR1 as MGHDK and CDR2 as SYGVNS. Trimming pared 5 bases from V and 3 bases from J, leaving 11 bases between. The CDR3 is CASSRQGNYEQYF. The CDR3 nucleotides are TGTGCCAGCAGTCGTCAGGGGAACTACGAGCAGTACTTC.

The chain links TRBV3-1 to TRBJ2-5, with a weak D call TRBD2 (6 bases). Trimming took 0 bases from V and 2 from J, leaving 13 bases between them. Germline assignment: CDR1 LGHDT and CDR2 YNNKEL (reference sequence). This CDR3 is built from 16 residues. CDR3 coding DNA: TGTGCCAGCAGCCAAGAAAAGACTAGAGCGCAAGAGACCCAGTACTTC. It encodes CASSQEKTRAQETQYF.

At least ten counts were recorded for this clonotype. This sequence joins TRBV7-2 and TRBJ1-1; no reliable D call. Trimming removed 2 bases from V and 3 bases from J, with 31 bases in between. Per germline, CDR1 SGHTA and CDR2 FQGNSA. This CDR3 spans 21 amino acids. This chain's CDR3 is CASSLSRSWAAHDSPYTEAFF. The DNA for the CDR3 is TGTGCCAGCAGCTTATCAAGGAGCTGGGCAGCACATGACTCCCCGTACACTGAAGCTTTCTTT.

This clonotype was detected a few times. This rearrangement joins TRBV20-1 to TRBJ1-5, with D perhaps matching TRBD1 (5 bases). The CDR3 is 12 residues long. V dropped 3 bases and J dropped 5 bases, with 8 bases sitting between them. CDR1 and CDR2 from the germline V gene are DFQATT and SNEGSKA (reference sequence). CDR3: CSARTVHQPQHF. CDR3 coding DNA: TGCAGTGCTAGGACAGTCCATCAGCCCCAGCATTTT.

This clonotype was observed once. V and J are TRBV7-3 and TRBJ2-2; the match to TRBD1 covers 7 bases. The V gene's germline CDR1 is SGHTA and CDR2 FQGTGA. CDR3 length: 16 amino acids. J lost 4 bases, V lost 4 bases, and 9 bases had no gene match. In DNA form, the CDR3 reads TGTGCCAGCAGCTCCCATCCGACAGGGCGCACCGGGGAGCTGTTTTTT. The encoded protein is CASSSHPTGRTGELFF. Full variable domain (remainder filled in from reference TRBV7-3 and TRBJ2-2): GAGVSQTPSNKVTEKGKYVELRCDPISGHTALYWYRQSLGQGPEFLIYFQGTGAADDSGLPNDRFFAVRPEGSVSTLKIQRTERGDSAVYLCASSSHPTGRTGELFFGEGSRLTVL.

This clonotype was detected only a few times. The rearrangement uses TRBV7-2 and TRBJ2-3; D may be TRBD2 (5 bases). The germline V gene encodes CDR1 SGHTA and CDR2 FQGNSA. The CDR3 is made up of 14 amino acids. Trimming took off 5 bases at V and 0 bases at J, with 9 bases between the two ends. This CDR3 reads CASSRTHSTDTQYF. The CDR3 bases are TGTGCCAGCAGCCGGACTCATAGCACAGATACGCAGTATTTT.

CDR3 protein: CASSLGLAGGLDTQYF. CDR3 nucleotide sequence: TGCGCCAGCAGCCTGGGACTAGCGGGAGGATTAGATACGCAGTATTTT. This chain connects TRBV4-3 to TRBJ2-3; TRBD2 matches 15 bases. This CDR3 is built from 16 residues. V shed 4 bases, J shed 5 bases, and the junction held 4 bases outside the gene matches. The germline gives CDR1 LGHNA, CDR2 YSLEER.

This clonotype was observed a handful of times. This chain uses TRBV5-1 with TRBJ2-1, with D possibly called TRBD1 or TRBD2 (5 bases each). The CDR3 is made up of 15 amino acids. In germline, CDR1 is SGHRS, CDR2 YFSETQ. The germline V and J ends were trimmed by 3 bases and 4 bases, with 14 bases remaining between them. The CDR3 nucleotides read TGCGCCAGCAGCTCGGCGGCAGGGAGTTACAATGAGCAGTTCTTC. This sequence encodes CASSSAAGSYNEQFF.

This clonotype was counted at least ten times. V usage is TRBV12-3 or TRBV12-4 and J usage is TRBJ2-3; D is uncertain. Trimming stripped 4 bases from V and 5 bases from J, with 4 bases between. This CDR3 has 11 residues. CDR3 sequence: CASSYRDTQYF. The CDR3 bases are TGTGCCAGCAGTTACCGAGATACGCAGTATTTT.

This chain links TRBV29-1 with TRBJ2-3; 15 bases match TRBD2. The V gene end was trimmed by 6 bases and the J gene end by 8 bases; junction bases not matched to a gene: 6. The CDR3 covers 14 residues. The germline CDR1 and CDR2 sequences are SQVTM and ANQGSEA. The CDR3 sequence: CSVPGLAGGSTQYF. The CDR3 DNA follows: TGCAGCGTCCCGGGACTAGCGGGAGGATCTACGCAGTATTTT.

The table lists this clonotype with a few counts. The genes are TRBV20-1 and TRBJ2-3; the match to TRBD2 covers 12 bases. Germline trimming cut 2 bases from V and 2 bases from J; bases unmatched to any gene: 8. Germline loops: CDR1 DFQATT, CDR2 SNEGSKA (reference sequence). The CDR3 spans 17 residues. The CDR3 reads CSARSVTSGSYTDTQYF. The CDR3 DNA sequence: TGCAGTGCTAGATCCGTGACTAGCGGGAGTTACACAGATACGCAGTATTTT.

This chain uses TRBV29-1 with TRBJ2-4; 13 bases are a match to TRBD2. Germline CDR1 SQVTM, CDR2 ANQGSEA. Losses at the gene ends were 5 bases for V and 7 bases for J; bases not matched to a gene: 2. The CDR3 covers 13 residues. The CDR3 reads CSVRGLAGNIQYF. CDR3 bases: TGCAGCGTTCGGGGACTAGCGGGGAACATTCAGTACTTC.

This chain connects TRBV15 to TRBJ2-1; D gene unclear. The CDR3 loop spans 13 amino acids. V lost 0 bases to trimming and J lost 6 bases, with 6 bases between them. CDR1 and CDR2 (germline): LNHNV, YYDKDF (reference sequence). CDR3 bases: TGTGCCACCAGCAGAGATGGCGTCAATGAGCAGTTCTTC. It yields the protein CATSRDGVNEQFF.

The chain recombines TRBV28 with TRBJ2-7; 8 positions agree with TRBD1. V shed 7 bases, J shed 3 bases, and the junction held 8 bases outside the gene matches. From germline, CDR1 is MDHEN and CDR2 SYDVKM. The CDR3 extends over 14 amino acids. CDR3 residues: CASTLGQVDYEQYF. Here the CDR3 DNA reads TGTGCCAGCACTCTGGGACAGGTAGACTACGAGCAGTACTTC.

The gene calls are TRBV20-1 and TRBJ1-6; D is undetermined. Per germline, CDR1 DFQATT and CDR2 SNEGSKA (reference sequence). The CDR3 is 15 amino acids. V was shortened by 6 bases and J by 0 bases, with 12 bases between the two germline ends. The CDR3 sequence: CSAPRGSSYNSPLHF. The CDR3 nucleotides are TGCAGTGCCCCCCGGGGTAGCTCCTATAATTCACCCCTCCACTTT.

This clonotype was seen many times. The J gene is TRBJ2-7, the V gene TRBV20-1; TRBD1 matches at 9 bases. Unmatched junction bases numbered 10, after V lost 5 bases and J lost 5 bases. CDR1 and CDR2 from the germline V gene are DFQATT and SNEGSKA (reference sequence). The CDR3 sequence is 14 residues long. In DNA, the CDR3 is TGCAGTGCTGGAACCGGGACAGGGTCCCACGAGCAGTACTTC. This translates into CSAGTGTGSHEQYF.

The gene calls are TRBV4-2 and TRBJ2-5; 9 bases match TRBD2. CDR1 is LGHNA, CDR2 YNFKEQ, per germline. The V segment lost 0 bases and the J segment 6 bases; nucleotides outside the gene matches: 11. The CDR3 has 17 amino acids. DNA for the CDR3: TGTGCCAGCAGCCAAGATGGCTCAGCGGGAGGCGGGAAGACCCAGTACTTC. It encodes CASSQDGSAGGGKTQYF.

This chain links TRBV30 with TRBJ2-3; D is perhaps TRBD1 (5 bases). Germline CDR1 GTSNPN, CDR2 SVGIG (reference sequence). There are 12 residues in the CDR3. The V end was cut by 2 bases, the J end by 12 bases, with 15 bases between. CDR3 sequence reads: CAWSKGLRLQYF. The CDR3 DNA reads TGTGCCTGGAGTAAGGGGTTACGCCTTCAGTATTTT.

The V call is TRBV6-1, the J call TRBJ1-6, with TRBD1 as a possible D gene (5 bases). Germline CDR1 reads MNHNS; CDR2 reads SASEGT. The CDR3 has 16 amino acids. V was clipped by 6 bases and J by 5 bases, with 17 bases between them. The CDR3 DNA follows: TGTGCCAGCAGACCCGCGTTTTGGGGCGATAATTCACCCCTCCACTTT. Translated, it gives CASRPAFWGDNSPLHF.

This clonotype occurred a few times. The genes are TRBV5-4 and TRBJ1-6, with 9 bases aligning to TRBD1. The CDR3 spans 14 residues. Germline V gene sequence: CDR1 SGHNT, CDR2 YYREEE (reference sequence). V lost 5 bases to trimming and J lost 7 bases; unmatched junction nucleotides: 4. The CDR3 loop is CASSTTGGNSPLHF. The CDR3 nucleotides are TGTGCCAGCAGTACGACAGGGGGAAATTCACCCCTCCACTTT. Based on the CDR3 plus reference TRBV5-4 and TRBJ1-6, the full variable domain is ETGVTQSPTHLIKTRGQQVTLRCSSQSGHNTVSWYQQALGQGPQFIFQYYREEENGRGNFPPRFSGLQFPNYSSELNVNALELDDSALYLCASSTTGGNSPLHFGNGTRLTVT.